The source of this T cell receptor (beta chain) is a study of shared clonotypes between healthy human individuals (dated by TCRdb to about 2020). The study in broad terms: A couple of women and a few men aged 18 to 49 years were included in the cohort. To increase sequencing depth and limit assay-specific biases, different laboratories used diverse techniques to prepare libraries and sequence TCR repertoires. Blood TCR repertoires of five healthy adults were deeply sequenced to estimate repertoire size and the extent of clonotype sharing between individuals. Leukapheresis yielded between about 0.94 and 8.9 billion PBMCs per donor. Per donor, three plates each were used for CD4 naive and CD4 memory, two for CD8 naive, and one for CD8 memory. Findings and caveats that apply to the study as a whole: Clonotypes shared by all four sorted-subset donors showed higher generation probabilities than non-shared clonotypes. Sampling was restricted to blood, and TCR repertoires in tissue are likely to differ from TCR repertoires in blood. Because the study included a small number of donors, the genetic and exposure-history diversity represented was limited. Pairwise subsampling led to the expectation that sequencing depth would affect the degree of clonotype sharing among donors. Estimated clonotype richness was generally larger for naive than for memory subsets. Across a few donors, 5% to 6% of naive CD4, roughly 3.3% of naive CD8, roughly 2.3% of memory CD4, and over 0.35% of memory CD8 clonotypes were shared. Rarefaction of sorted-subset datasets indicated incomplete sequencing despite the large sequencing depth.

CDR1 and CDR2, looked up from the germline V gene, are MDHEN and SYDVKM. The trim is 2 bases for V and 14 bases for J, with a gap of 16 bases between the germline ends. The CDR3 runs 13 amino acids, cysteine and phenylalanine included. Of all the DNA, just the CDR3 is kept, 39 bases in frame from base 1. Healthy HIV-negative adults with no recently reported acute infections or vaccinations were included as donors. Every donor was a Caucasian adult residing in Nashville, Tennessee, USA. CD4+ T cells were enriched by magnetic negative selection; naive cells were then positively selected on CD45RA, and the negative fraction formed the memory subset. After blood collection by leukapheresis, PBMCs were isolated using Ficoll-Histopaque density gradient centrifugation and then cryopreserved in the vapor phase of liquid nitrogen. Analytical flow cytometry was used to check the purity and quantity of each magnetically sorted T cell population. Each sorted fraction had its genomic DNA isolated and then quantified by UV absorbance on a Nanodrop 2000c.

Concerning this clone itself: No antigen is known for it. No base-level quality is on record; no much larger clone is a single base apart.

Using the deep immunoSEQ assay, TCR CDR3 regions were amplified from genomic DNA by multiplex PCR. Genomic DNA extracted from each cell subset was distributed evenly over all wells of several immunoSEQ 96-well plates, and each plate served as one replicate. Each replicate PCR for sorted subsets received about 180 ng genomic DNA, equal to roughly 29,000 T cell genomes. The purified libraries were quantified using a Qubit 3.0 fluorometer, sized with a Bioanalyzer 2100, and then quantified again using the KAPA Library Quantification kit. A separate single-read 150-cycle Illumina NextSeq 550 flow cell was used to sequence each immunoSEQ 96-well plate. On the study's bioinformatics: Because only junctional sequences without quality scores were contained in the immunoSEQ output, filtering matching that applied to full-length reads could not be performed. Sequences were annotated with PyIR, a Python wrapper for IgBLAST v1.9, using IMGT germline references to assign V/J genes and CDR3. Reads were filtered out if the reads had weak V/J assignments (E-value above 1e-6), no CDR3, stop codons, out-of-frame junctions, or ambiguous translated residues. A V3J clonotype was defined by an identical inferred V gene, J gene, and CDR3 amino acid sequence. Percentage overlap between repertoires was calculated by dividing the number of shared unique clonotypes by the size of the smaller repertoire. RTK rarefaction, the Chao1 estimator, and Recon v2.1 estimates of unobserved clonotypes were used to assess repertoire richness. For all TCRbeta clonotypes obtained by the gDNA method from a handful of donors, generation probabilities were computed with OLGA. TCRdb took over this immuneACCESS table, retaining in-frame rearrangements with V and J assigned. Such tables are incomplete; in checked studies, under half of the missing clones stem from an unresolved V gene, and the remainder is unexplained. V, J and clone size were drawn from that table, and D and trimming were deduced from the DNA. The sample includes over 850,000 clones, with around 78% observed a single time. The top ten hold approximately 0.5% of the sample.

The sample consisted of memory CD4+ T cells from PBMCs. This sample's cell subset or site label indicates: CD45RA-negative fraction. The TCR was taken from a young man in good health. Some clones in this sample may be carry-over from other donors' samples. The rearrangement joined TRBV28 to TRBJ1-3; no confident D gene assignment can be made. In nucleotide form, the sequence is TGTGCCAGCAGTTTACTGCAGGACCAAATTCTATATTTT. Protein translation: CASSLLQDQILYF.